This T cell receptor (beta chain) was observed in a study of T cells in Graves' hyperthyroidism and ophthalmopathy. RNA transcripts served as the template for amplifying TCR beta CDR3 regions. The HTBI primer set was used in a first-round RT-PCR of the TCR CDR3. TCRdb re-called the multiplex PCR reads with MiXCR, one entry per CDR3 protein. The repertoire consists of hundreds of thousands of distinct CDR3 sequences, with around 22% occurring once and the leading ten covering approximately 10%. This CDR3 contains 15 residues. CDR1 is ENHRY, CDR2 SYGVKD, per germline. Trimming removed 3 bases from V and 2 bases from J, with 11 bases in between. This clonotype was observed many times.

The source of this sequence is a woman aged 30 to 39 with Graves' ophthalmopathy. The J gene is TRBJ1-5, the V gene TRBV10-3; TRBD1 is a possible D gene (5 bases). Material: blood. CDR3 bases: TGTGCCATCAGTGAAGGGCAGGGAGGCAATCAGCCCCAGCATTTT. Amino acid sequence: CAISEGQGGNQPQHF.